The clone carrying this TCR beta chain appeared a few times. Its target is not known. Trimming left V 3 bases short and J 2 bases short, with 11 bases between. Germline V gene lookup returns CDR1 KGHSH and CDR2 LQKENI. The CDR3 is 15 residues long. By quantitative 5'-RACE with molecular barcodes, the TCR beta libraries were made. MiXCR was run by TCRdb on the 5' RACE reads, yielding one entry per CDR3 protein. The sample yields approximately 440,000 distinct CDR3 sequences, 17% seen once. This sample is part of a study of CD8 T cells in ankylosing spondylitis. Points from the study as a whole: Earlier authors reported some of these motif variants in reactive arthritis synovial fluid and blood. A TCR beta motif made of about eight highly homologous variants seemed typical of ankylosing spondylitis blood. Disease-associated clones were reportedly significantly overrepresented in matched ankylosing spondylitis synovial fluid.

The sequencing sample was made of blood, either unsorted or a sorted T cell fraction (not recorded which). The origin of this receptor is a male donor with ankylosing spondylitis. This chain connects TRBV18 to TRBJ1-3; D not resolved. CDR3: CASSPMPDPGNTIYF. In DNA, the CDR3 is TGTGCCAGCTCACCCATGCCTGACCCTGGAAACACCATATATTTT.